This TCR beta chain derives from a study of shared clonotypes between healthy human individuals. Looking at the study overall: Contributing individuals were a couple of females and three males aged 18 to 49. General study findings and limits: Having only a few donors restricted how much genetic and exposure-history diversity was captured. Shared clonotypes: about 5% naive CD4, about 4% naive CD8, around 2.4% memory CD4, about 0.4% memory CD8.

Concerning this clone itself: Its specificity is not known.

Germline CDR1 KGHSH, CDR2 LQKENI. V lost 2 bases to trimming and J lost 5 bases, with 11 bases between them. The CDR3 has 14 amino acids. The material for each subset, its genomic DNA, was split evenly across several immunoSEQ plates. TCRdb's copy holds only in-frame clones and misses some; the assay was immunoSEQ multiplex PCR. The repertoire consists of some 2,500,000 clones, with 85% to 95% occurring once and the leading ten covering approximately 0.41%. The V and J genes are TRBV18 and TRBJ2-3, with D uncertain. The sequence was collected from a man younger than 30 in good health. Some clones in this sample may be carry-over from other donors' samples. Material: naive CD4+ T cells from PBMCs. The subset was: CD45RA+ positively selected. CDR3 residues: CASSPTVELDTQYF. The DNA for the CDR3 is TGTGCCAGCTCACCAACGGTGGAATTAGATACGCAGTATTTT.